This T cell receptor (beta chain) was found in a study of blood T cell repertoires in COVID-19. Whole-study context: The samples span acute and convalescent COVID-19 from the United States, Italy and Spain. The cDNA or gDNA used as material had been derived from T cells, B-cell-depleted T cells, or PBMCs.

The CDR3 extends over 16 amino acids. Germline V gene lookup returns CDR1 MNHEY and CDR2 SVGEGT. V trimming: 2 bases; J trimming: 7 bases; junction bases outside the gene matches: 13. This clone has at least ten counts. In the authors' workflow: Reference gene primers were amplified, and this amplification served to estimate nucleated cell counts. Profiling relied on immunoSEQ multiplex PCR, and the TCRdb table lists in-frame clones only, not all of them. Clonal size and the V and J genes are those of that table, whereas D and trimming came from the DNA. The sample has 95,000 to 110,000 clones; 70% to 85% are singletons.

The chain couples TRBV6-2 or TRBV6-3 to TRBJ2-7, with 8 positions matching TRBD1. The TCR originated in an elderly woman with active or convalescent COVID-19. Material for sequencing was peripheral blood. CDR3 DNA: TGTGCCAGCAGTTACCGATTCAGGGGGCAATTGGGTGAGCAGTACTTC. Translating it yields CASSYRFRGQLGEQYF.